These 12 T cell receptor beta chains were all obtained from the same sample, sequenced in a study of OX40 agonist ivuxolimab in advanced cancers. TCRdb's copy holds only in-frame clones and misses some; the assay was immunoSEQ multiplex PCR. The table includes roughly 48,000 clones, about 75% detected once. Here the sequenced sample was CD4+ or CD8+ T cells sorted from blood, taken in a trial of the OX40 agonist ivuxolimab. All receptors derive from an adult with an advanced solid tumor such as melanoma, head and neck, liver or kidney cancer.

This chain connects TRBV30 to TRBJ2-1, with 12 positions matching TRBD2. Germline V CDR1 and CDR2: GTSNPN, SVGIG (reference sequence). The CDR3 loop spans 19 amino acids. Trimming removed 3 bases from V and 4 bases from J; junction bases left unmatched: 16. CDR3 in DNA: TGTGCCTGGAGCCTACTAGCGGGAGGCCCCGAGAGCATTTACAATGAGCAGTTCTTC. Translated: CAWSLLAGGPESIYNEQFF. The full variable domain, its missing parts supplied by reference TRBV30 and TRBJ2-1, is SQTIHQWPATLVQPVGSPLSLECTVEGTSNPNLYWYRQAAGRGLQLLFYSVGIGQISSEVPQNLSASRPQDRQFILSSKKLLLSDSGFYLCAWSLLAGGPESIYNEQFFGPGTRLTVL.

This chain's CDR3 is CASREARTGSTEAFF. Here the CDR3 DNA reads TGTGCCAGCAGGGAGGCCCGGACAGGGAGCACTGAAGCTTTCTTT. The rearrangement uses TRBV6-1 and TRBJ1-1; 8 nucleotides agree with TRBD1. Germline V gives CDR1 MNHNS, CDR2 SASEGT. The CDR3 runs 15 residues. Germline trimming cut 6 bases from V and 4 bases from J; bases unmatched to any gene: 10.

The J gene is TRBJ2-5, the V gene TRBV4-1, with D unclear. V lost 2 bases and J 0 bases, leaving 10 bases between the germline ends. CDR3 length: 15 residues. CDR1 and CDR2 from the germline V gene are MGHRA and YSYEKL. DNA for the CDR3: TGCGCCAGCAGCCAATCTGATAGGTACCAAGAGACCCAGTACTTC. Protein product: CASSQSDRYQETQYF.

The chain links TRBV7-8 to TRBJ2-5; D remains unclear. The J call is in doubt because the DNA end fits TRBJ2-7 better. Germline CDR1 reads SGHVS; CDR2 reads FQNEAQ. There are 11 residues in the CDR3. The CDR3: CASSFLSEQYF. In DNA form, the CDR3 reads TGTGCCAGCAGCTTCTTATCCGAGCAGTACTTC.

The V gene is TRBV27, the J gene TRBJ1-2; D is unresolved. The V gene's germline CDR1 is MNHEY and CDR2 SMNVEV (reference sequence). The CDR3 extends over 12 amino acids. The V end was cut by 2 bases, the J end by 0 bases, with 1 base between. The CDR3, as DNA: TGTGCCAGCAGTTTAGCTAACTATGGCTACACCTTC. Translation: CASSLANYGYTF.

The chain combines TRBV30 with TRBJ1-2; D unresolved. Germline lookup yields CDR1 GTSNPN and CDR2 SVGIG (reference sequence). V dropped 2 bases and J dropped 8 bases, with 15 bases sitting between them. The CDR3 is 13 residues long. Here the CDR3 reads CAWSLERREGYTF. DNA of the CDR3: TGTGCCTGGAGTTTGGAAAGGAGGGAAGGCTACACCTTC.

V is TRBV2 and J is TRBJ1-2, with D possibly being TRBD1 (5 bases). In germline, CDR1 is SNHLY, CDR2 FYNNEI. CDR3 length: 14 amino acids. V gave up 4 bases and J gave up 2 bases, with 11 bases separating them. In DNA, the CDR3 is TGTGCCAGCAGTGGGACAACCTACAACTATGGCTACACCTTC. It codes for CASSGTTYNYGYTF.

This chain uses TRBV4-3 with TRBJ2-3; D unclear. V lost 0 bases and J lost 2, with 6 bases in between. The CDR3 spans 14 residues. Germline V gives CDR1 LGHNA, CDR2 YSLEER. The CDR3: CASSQELNTDTQYF. DNA for the CDR3: TGCGCCAGCAGCCAAGAGCTTAACACAGATACGCAGTATTTT.

The DNA for the CDR3 is TGTGCCAGCAGTGACTCTTTCCGTTCGGGAACCGGGGAGCTGTTTTTT. This codes for CASSDSFRSGTGELFF. The rearrangement joins TRBV6-4 to TRBJ2-2, with D possibly being TRBD2 (5 bases). The CDR3 runs 16 residues. CDR1 and CDR2 (germline): MRHNA, SNTAGT. Trimming removed 0 bases at V and 5 bases at J, with 13 bases between.

This clone was seen more than once but under ten times. The CDR3 region has the DNA TGTGCCAGCAGTTTATCAGGGATAGGAGACATTCAGTACTTC. Its translation is CASSLSGIGDIQYF. The chain combines TRBV27 with TRBJ2-4; D is ambiguous. Germline assignment: CDR1 MNHEY and CDR2 SMNVEV (reference sequence). The length of the CDR3 is 14 residues. Trimming pared 0 bases from V and 8 bases from J, leaving 11 bases between.

The chain recombines TRBV6-5 with TRBJ2-7; D may be TRBD2 (6 bases). V shed 6 bases and J shed 3 bases, with 15 bases lying between them. In germline, CDR1 is MNHEY, CDR2 SVGAGI. The CDR3 consists of 14 residues. CDR3 coding DNA: TGTGCCAGCAGCTCTAAGTGGGAGGTCTACGAGCAGTACTTC. This gives the protein CASSSKWEVYEQYF.

The chain carries TRBV2 and TRBJ1-3, with 8 bases identical to TRBD1. Germline CDR1 is SNHLY and CDR2 is FYNNEI. With 7 bases clipped from V and 3 bases from J, the junction kept 2 bases outside the gene matches. The CDR3 runs to 13 residues. The CDR3 reads CASKTGVGNTIYF. The CDR3 bases are TGTGCCAGCAAGACAGGGGTTGGAAACACCATATATTTT.